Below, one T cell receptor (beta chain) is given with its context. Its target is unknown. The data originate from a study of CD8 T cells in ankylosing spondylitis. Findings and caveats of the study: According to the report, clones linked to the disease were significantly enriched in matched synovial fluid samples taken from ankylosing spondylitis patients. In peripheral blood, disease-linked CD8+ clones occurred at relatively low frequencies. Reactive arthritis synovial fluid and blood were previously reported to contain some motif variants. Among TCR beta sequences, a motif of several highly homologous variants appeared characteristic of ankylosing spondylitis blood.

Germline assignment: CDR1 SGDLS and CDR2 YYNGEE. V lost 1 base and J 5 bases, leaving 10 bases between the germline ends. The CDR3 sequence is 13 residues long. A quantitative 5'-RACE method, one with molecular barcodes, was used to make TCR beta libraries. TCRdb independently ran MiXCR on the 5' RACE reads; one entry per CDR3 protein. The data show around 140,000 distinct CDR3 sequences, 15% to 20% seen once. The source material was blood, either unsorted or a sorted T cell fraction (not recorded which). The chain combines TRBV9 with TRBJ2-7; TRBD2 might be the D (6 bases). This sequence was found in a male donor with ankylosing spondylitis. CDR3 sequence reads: CASSVYPGDEQYF. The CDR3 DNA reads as TGTGCCAGCAGCGTATACCCGGGAGACGAGCAGTACTTC. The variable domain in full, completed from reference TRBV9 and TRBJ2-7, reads DSGVTQTPKHLITATGQRVTLRCSPRSGDLSVYWYQQSLDQGLQFLIQYYNGEERAKGNILERFSAQQFPDLHSELNLSSLELGDSALYFCASSVYPGDEQYFGPGTRLTVT.